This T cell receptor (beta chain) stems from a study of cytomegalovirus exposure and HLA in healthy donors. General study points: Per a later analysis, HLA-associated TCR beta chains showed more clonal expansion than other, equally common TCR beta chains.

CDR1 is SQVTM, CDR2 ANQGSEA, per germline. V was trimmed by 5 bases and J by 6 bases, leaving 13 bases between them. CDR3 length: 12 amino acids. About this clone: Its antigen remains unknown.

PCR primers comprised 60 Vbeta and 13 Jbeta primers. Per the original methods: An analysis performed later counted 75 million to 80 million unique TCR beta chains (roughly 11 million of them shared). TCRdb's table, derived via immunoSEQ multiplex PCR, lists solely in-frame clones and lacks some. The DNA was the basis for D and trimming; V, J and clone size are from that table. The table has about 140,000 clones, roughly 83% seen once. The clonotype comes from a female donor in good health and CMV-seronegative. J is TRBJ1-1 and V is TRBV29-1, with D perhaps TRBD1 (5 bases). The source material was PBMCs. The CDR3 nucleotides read TGCAGCGTTAAGTATGGGGGGGCTGAAGCTTTCTTT. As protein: CSVKYGGAEAFF.